A selection of T cell receptor beta chains follows, all from one sample in a study of yellow fever vaccine responses in identical twins. TCRdb used MiXCR to reprocess the RT-PCR reads, holding one entry per CDR3 protein. The sample comprises 30,000 to 40,000 distinct CDR3 sequences, 45% to 65% of which are singletons, and 4.5% rests with the top ten. The sequences come from T cells from blood (PBMCs), unsorted or a sorted subset (not recorded which), collected before or after yellow fever vaccination (not recorded which). These receptors all come from a woman aged 18-29 years who received the yellow fever vaccine. CDR3s include the opening cysteine and the closing phenylalanine or tryptophan. Clone size is shown for a subset of rows, as once, few, many or a class of expanded clone.

abundance,j_gene,len,v_gene,CDR3aa
NA,TRBJ1-1,12,TRBV10-3,CAISESTGEAFF
NA,TRBJ2-7,15,TRBV12-3/TRBV12-4,CASSDRSGGKGEQYF
NA,TRBJ2-1,17,TRBV21-1,CASQRNNRAFFYNEQFF
few,TRBJ2-3,13,TRBV4-2,CASSQEGSDTQYF
once,TRBJ2-3,15,TRBV10-2,CASSEGGGSRDTQYF
NA,TRBJ2-7,15,TRBV14,CASSPQSWYSYEQYF
NA,TRBJ2-7,16,TRBV25-1,CASSEWARREVGEQYF
NA,TRBJ2-2,14,TRBV29-1,CSVRAGGSTGELFF
NA,TRBJ2-1,16,TRBV18,CASSPPGTVSYNEQFF
once,TRBJ2-2,14,TRBV12-3/TRBV12-4,CASTSGGRGGELFF
NA,TRBJ2-1,16,TRBV11-1,CASSSIGQGGQYEQFF
NA,TRBJ2-1,15,TRBV7-7,CASSLGALSYNEQFF
few,TRBJ2-1,14,TRBV18,CASSPGQEYNEQFF
NA,TRBJ2-7,14,TRBV6-2/TRBV6-3,CASSYSIIPYEQYF
NA,TRBJ2-5,15,TRBV28,CASRQIPFREETQYF
NA,TRBJ2-1,13,TRBV29-1,CSVEGASYNEQFF
NA,TRBJ1-1,14,TRBV10-1,CASSWDSLNTEAFF
NA,TRBJ1-3,14,TRBV5-5,CASSFGGSGNTIYF